This is a list of T cell receptor beta chains from one sample in a study of identical twins. MiXCR, applied by TCRdb to the 5' RACE reads, yields one record per CDR3 protein. The sample records just over 500,000 distinct CDR3 sequences, 22% being singletons. This sample also belongs to another study, concerning T cells expressing NK-cell markers.

The sequenced sample consisted of CD4+ T cells sorted from blood. The source of these receptors is a woman aged 18-29 years in good health. CDR3s include the opening cysteine and the closing phenylalanine or tryptophan. The D gene is left open where the match is weak. Rows give clone size only sometimes, using once, few, many, or a class for an expanded clone.

>TRBD1|NA|TRBV11-3|TRBJ2-2
TGTGCCAGCAGCTTCGGACAGGGACGCGGCGGGGAGCTGTTTTTT
CASSFGQGRGGELFF
>NA|NA|TRBV7-2|TRBJ2-5
TGTGCCAGCAGCATCGGACGGCTGGGGACCCAGTACTTC
CASSIGRLGTQYF
>TRBD2|NA|TRBV15|TRBJ2-1
TGTGCCACCAGCAGAGAGGGACTAGGAGACAATGAGCAGTTCTTC
CATSREGLGDNEQFF
>NA|few|TRBV12-5|TRBJ2-1
TGTGCTAGTGGTTTGGCGGTACTAGCTCCTAAGGGGAATGAGCAGTTCTTC
CASGLAVLAPKGNEQFF
>NA|NA|TRBV10-3|TRBJ2-3
TGTGCCATCAGTCCCCGCGGGCAGAGCACAGATACGCAGTATTTT
CAISPRGQSTDTQYF
>NA|NA|TRBV7-2|TRBJ1-5
TGTGCCAGCAGCTTTGGGAGGGAGCCCCAGCATTTT
CASSFGREPQHF
>NA|few|TRBV12-3/TRBV12-4|TRBJ1-2
TGTGCCAGCAGTTTCGATCCGGGATTTGGTGACGGCTACACCTTC
CASSFDPGFGDGYTF
>TRBD2|NA|TRBV3-1|TRBJ2-4
TGTGCCAGCAGCCCGAGAATGGAACTAGCGGGCCAGACAGCCAAAAACATTCAGTACTTC
CASSPRMELAGQTAKNIQYF
>NA|few|TRBV5-1|TRBJ2-3
TGCGCCAGCAGCTTGAGCTGGGTTTCAGATACGCAGTATTTT
CASSLSWVSDTQYF
>NA|few|TRBV7-6|TRBJ2-1
TGTGCCAGCAGCTTAGAACCGCGGCTAAGCTCCTACAATGAGCAGTTCTTC
CASSLEPRLSSYNEQFF
>NA|NA|TRBV20-1|TRBJ1-1
TGCAGTGTCGACACTGAAGCTTTCTTT
CSVDTEAFF
>TRBD2|once|TRBV9|TRBJ2-3
TGTGCCAGCAGCGAGCAAGCGGGGGCGGGCACAGATACGCAGTATTTT
CASSEQAGAGTDTQYF
>NA|NA|TRBV7-9|TRBJ2-7
TGTGCCAGCAGCCCCCGGAGGGGGAACGAGCAGTACTTC
CASSPRRGNEQYF
>NA|NA|TRBV2|TRBJ1-4
TGTGCCAGCCATGAATTGGGGAGGAACGAAAAACTGTTTTTT
CASHELGRNEKLFF
>NA|few|TRBV7-2|TRBJ1-4
TGTGCCAGCAGCTTAGGAGGACGCGGCGAAAAACTGTTTTTT
CASSLGGRGEKLFF
>NA|NA|TRBV20-1|TRBJ2-5
TGCAGTGCTAGGGGGACACAGAAAGAGACCCAGTACTTC
CSARGTQKETQYF
>NA|few|TRBV10-3|TRBJ2-7
TGTGCCATCTCGCAGGGTGGGTACGAGCAGTACTTC
CAISQGGYEQYF
>NA|few|TRBV3-1|TRBJ2-2
TGTGCCAGCAGCCAGTCAGCGGCCGGCGGGGAGCTGTTTTTT
CASSQSAAGGELFF
>NA|NA|TRBV30|TRBJ2-1
TGTGCCTGGAGCGGAGTTGACAATGAGCAGTTCTTC
CAWSGVDNEQFF
>TRBD1|NA|TRBV6-6|TRBJ1-6
TGTGCCAGCAGTTCACAGGGGCCCCTCCACTTT
CASSSQGPLHF
>NA|few|TRBV12-3/TRBV12-4|TRBJ2-1
TGTGCCAGCAGTCCCCCCCGGGAGAGGGATGAGCAGTTCTTC
CASSPPRERDEQFF
>NA|few|TRBV20-1|TRBJ2-2
TGCAGTGCTAGAGATCCGGGACTTAACACCGGGGAGCTGTTTTTT
CSARDPGLNTGELFF
>TRBD1|NA|TRBV7-9|TRBJ2-1
TGTGCCAGCACCTTAATGCCGGGACAGGGCAGGAATGAGCAGTTCTTC
CASTLMPGQGRNEQFF
>TRBD2|NA|TRBV10-3|TRBJ2-7
TGTGCGGCCCTAGCGGGCGAGGACAGCTCCTACGAGCAGTACTTC
CAALAGEDSSYEQYF
>NA|NA|TRBV20-1|TRBJ2-4
TGCAGTGCTCGAACCGGTTGGGAGGGGGGGTTAGCCAAAAACATTCAGTACTTC
CSARTGWEGGLAKNIQYF
>NA|NA|TRBV20-1|TRBJ2-3
TGCAGTGCTAGAGATCCACTTAGCGGAACAGATACGCAGTATTTT
CSARDPLSGTDTQYF
>TRBD2|few|TRBV4-3|TRBJ2-1
TGCGCCAGCAGCCAATCAAGGCCTAGCGGGCCGTACAATGAGCAGTTCTTC
CASSQSRPSGPYNEQFF
>NA|many|TRBV25-1|TRBJ1-2
TGTGCCAGCAGTGAGCCAGGCTATGGCTACACCTTC
CASSEPGYGYTF
>TRBD2|many|TRBV16|TRBJ2-1
TGTGCCAGCAGCCAAAGCGGGATGTATGAGCAGTTCTTC
CASSQSGMYEQFF
>NA|few|TRBV24-1|TRBJ2-3
TGTGCCACCAGTGATTCAGGGTATACGCAGTATTTT
CATSDSGYTQYF
>NA|NA|TRBV27|TRBJ2-7
TGTGCCAGCAGTTACATCAGGACGGTGAGCTCCTACGAGCAGTACTTC
CASSYIRTVSSYEQYF
>NA|NA|TRBV5-1|TRBJ1-2
TGCGCCAGCAGCTGGGTGACAGACTATGGCTACACCTTC
CASSWVTDYGYTF
>NA|NA|TRBV12-3/TRBV12-4|TRBJ1-5
TGTGCCAGCAGTTTAGGCTTTGGGACGGGTCAGCCCCAGCATTTT
CASSLGFGTGQPQHF
>NA|NA|TRBV12-3/TRBV12-4|TRBJ1-3
TGTGCCAGCACCCAACCCGGAGCATCTGGAAACACCATATATTTT
CASTQPGASGNTIYF
>TRBD1|NA|TRBV6-1|TRBJ2-5
TGTGCCAGCAGTGCCCGACGGACAGGGGTGGAGGAGACCCAGTACTTC
CASSARRTGVEETQYF
>TRBD1|NA|TRBV24-1|TRBJ2-5
TGTGCCACCAGTGACCCACGGACAGGAAGAGAGACCCAGTACTTC
CATSDPRTGRETQYF
>TRBD2|NA|TRBV20-1|TRBJ2-3
TGCAGTGCCCCTGGGGGACTAGCGGGGGGTACAGATACGCAGTATTTT
CSAPGGLAGGTDTQYF
>NA|once|TRBV11-1|TRBJ1-5
TGTGCCAGCAGCTTGAGGAGGGTCTGGGAAAATAGCAATCAGCCCCAGCATTTT
CASSLRRVWENSNQPQHF
>NA|few|TRBV2|TRBJ1-1
TGTGCCAGCAGTGAAGACAGGAACACTGAAGCTTTCTTT
CASSEDRNTEAFF
>TRBD2|NA|TRBV20-1|TRBJ2-7
TGCAGTGCTATTTGGGGACTAGCGGAAAGCTCCTACGATCAGTACTTC
CSAIWGLAESSYDQYF
>NA|NA|TRBV12-3/TRBV12-4|TRBJ1-5
TGTGCCAGCAGATTTCAGGGTGGGCCCCAGCATTTT
CASRFQGGPQHF
>NA|few|TRBV12-3/TRBV12-4|TRBJ1-2
TGTGCCACTCAACCAGGGGACTATGGCTACACCTTC
CATQPGDYGYTF
>NA|NA|TRBV6-1|TRBJ1-4
TGTGCCAGCAGCGAGAACCGTAGTGAAAAACTGTTTTTT
CASSENRSEKLFF
>TRBD1|NA|TRBV12-3/TRBV12-4|TRBJ2-1
TGTGCCAGCAGTTTTACAGGACAGGGGGCGGGTGAGCAGTTCTTC
CASSFTGQGAGEQFF
>TRBD2|NA|TRBV20-1|TRBJ2-7
TGCAGTGCTGGAAGGACTAGCGATTACGAGCAGTACTTC
CSAGRTSDYEQYF